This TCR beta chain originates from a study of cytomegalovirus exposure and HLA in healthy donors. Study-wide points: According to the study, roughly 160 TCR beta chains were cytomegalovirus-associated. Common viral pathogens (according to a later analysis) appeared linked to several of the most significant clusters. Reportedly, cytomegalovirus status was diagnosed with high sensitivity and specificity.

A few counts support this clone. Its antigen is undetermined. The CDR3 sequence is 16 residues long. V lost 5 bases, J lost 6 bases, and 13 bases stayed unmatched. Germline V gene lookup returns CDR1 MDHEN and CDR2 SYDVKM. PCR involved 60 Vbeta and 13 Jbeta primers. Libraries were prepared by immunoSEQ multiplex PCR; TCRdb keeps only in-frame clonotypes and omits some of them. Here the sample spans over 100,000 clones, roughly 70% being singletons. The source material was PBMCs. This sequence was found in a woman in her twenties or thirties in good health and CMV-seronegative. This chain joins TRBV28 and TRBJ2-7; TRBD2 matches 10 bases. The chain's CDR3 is CASSRLAGLVSLEQYF. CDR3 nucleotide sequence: TGTGCCAGCAGTAGACTAGCGGGTTTAGTATCTCTCGAGCAGTACTTC.